This section outlines one T cell receptor (beta chain) sequence together with its context. Its antigen is currently unknown. Trimming shortened V by 1 base and J by 5 bases, and 11 bases separated the two germline ends. This CDR3 is built from 14 residues. The V gene's germline CDR1 is MGHRA and CDR2 YSYEKL. What was sequenced were expressed TCRB transcripts, since all of the isolated RNA had been reverse transcribed. The assay was immunoSEQ multiplex PCR, and TCRdb's table has in-frame clones only and misses some. This sample yields 680,000 or so clones, of which about an eighth are seen a single time; less than 0.025% belongs to the top ten. This sample was included in a study of beta chain features in type 1 diabetes. Looking at the study overall: Age, gender, cell numbers and subset yield matched between patients and controls. Taken together, all samples contributed roughly 100 million examined sorted cells. Study outcomes and limitations: TCRB CDR3s were moderately but significantly shorter in Type 1 diabetes patients in all four CD4+ subsets.

Using CD45RO/CCR7/CD25/CD127/CD95/CD27, CD4+ naive, central memory, regulatory and stem cell-like memory cells were sorted. The TCR was taken from a man aged 18 to 29 with type 1 diabetes. The gene calls are TRBV4-1 and TRBJ1-2; D unclear. The sample comprised naive CD4+ T cells from blood. In DNA, the CDR3 is TGCGCCAGCAGCCAAGGTAGTCAGTCTTATGGCTACACCTTC. Residues: CASSQGSQSYGYTF.